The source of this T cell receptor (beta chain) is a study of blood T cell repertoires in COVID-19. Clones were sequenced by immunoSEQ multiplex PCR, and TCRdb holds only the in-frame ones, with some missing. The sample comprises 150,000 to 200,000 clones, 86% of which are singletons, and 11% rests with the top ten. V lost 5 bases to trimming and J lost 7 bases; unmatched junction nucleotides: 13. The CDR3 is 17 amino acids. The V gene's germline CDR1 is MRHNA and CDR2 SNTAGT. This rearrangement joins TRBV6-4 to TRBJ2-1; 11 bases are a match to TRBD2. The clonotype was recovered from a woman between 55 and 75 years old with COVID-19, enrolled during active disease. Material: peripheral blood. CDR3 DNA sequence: TGTGCCAGCAGTCATCTTAGCGGGAGGGCCCTCAGGAATGAGCAGTTCTTC. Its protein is CASSHLSGRALRNEQFF.